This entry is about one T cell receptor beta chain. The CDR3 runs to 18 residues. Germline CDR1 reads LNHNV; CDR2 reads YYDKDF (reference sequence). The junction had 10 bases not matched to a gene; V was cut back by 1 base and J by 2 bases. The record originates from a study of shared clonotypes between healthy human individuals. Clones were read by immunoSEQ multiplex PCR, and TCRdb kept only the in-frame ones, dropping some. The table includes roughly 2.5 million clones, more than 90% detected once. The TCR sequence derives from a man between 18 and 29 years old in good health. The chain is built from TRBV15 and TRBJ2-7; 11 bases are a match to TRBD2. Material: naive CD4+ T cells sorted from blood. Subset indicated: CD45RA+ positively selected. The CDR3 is CATSRGTSGRTMTYEQYF. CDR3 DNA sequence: TGTGCCACCAGCAGAGGGACTAGCGGGCGAACCATGACCTACGAGCAGTACTTC. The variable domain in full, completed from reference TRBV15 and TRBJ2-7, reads DAMVIQNPRYQVTQFGKPVTLSCSQTLNHNVMYWYQQKSSQAPKLLFHYYDKDFNNEADTPDNFQSRRPNTSFCFLDIRSPGLGDTAMYLCATSRGTSGRTMTYEQYFGPGTRLTVT.